The T cell receptor (beta chain) under discussion was sequenced for a study of PD-1 blockade in classical Hodgkin lymphoma. As for the study in general: Patients got intravenous nivolumab 3 mg/kg every 2 weeks.

Only in-frame clones appear in the TCRdb table, and some are missing; sequencing was by immunoSEQ multiplex PCR. The sample consists of about 50,000 clones, around 91% of them appearing once. The CDR3 sequence is 14 residues long. Germline V gene data show CDR1 as SGDLS and CDR2 as YYNGEE. V shed 0 bases and J shed 4 bases, with 8 bases lying between them. About this clone itself: Its antigen is not identified.

Time point reported: cycle 4 day 1 (C4D1), after less than 7 weeks of nivolumab. Every patient had relapsed following autologous stem cell transplantation, and cohorts differed in brentuximab vedotin exposure. Study-wide points: Those starting nivolumab under 1 year post-ASCT were excluded. By C4D1 there was a significant rise in CD4+ TCR diversity but not in CD8+ TCR diversity. Reports indicated that newly diagnosed patients had lower baseline TCR diversity than healthy donors did.

The gene calls are TRBV9 and TRBJ1-5; D perhaps matches TRBD1 (5 bases). The sample here was peripheral blood mononuclear cells (PBMCs), taken before the fourth cycle of nivolumab. The source is a human donor with classical Hodgkin lymphoma. CDR3 bases: TGTGCCAGCAGCGTAGGGGACGTAAATCAGCCCCAGCATTTT. Protein product: CASSVGDVNQPQHF.